The subject of this entry is one T cell receptor beta chain. The antigen is undetermined. Germline trimming cut 0 bases from V and 5 bases from J; bases unmatched to any gene: 7. In germline, CDR1 is SGDLS, CDR2 YYNGEE. The CDR3 extends over 15 amino acids. The sample comes from a study of cytomegalovirus exposure and HLA in healthy donors. Study-wide points: Later examination showed HLA-associated TCR beta chains had greater clonal expansion than equally common others.

60 Vbeta and 13 Jbeta primers were used in PCR. The data were produced by immunoSEQ multiplex PCR, yet TCRdb's version contains in-frame clones alone and is incomplete. In the table there are some 140,000 clones, about 74% of which are singletons. This chain links TRBV9 with TRBJ2-5; 7 nucleotides align to TRBD2. The clonotype was recovered from a man aged 18 to 35 in good health and CMV-seropositive. Sequencing was carried out using PBMCs. CDR3 amino acids: CASSVDAGDVETQYF. The CDR3 nucleotides are TGTGCCAGCAGCGTAGACGCGGGAGACGTCGAGACCCAGTACTTC. The variable domain in full, completed from reference TRBV9 and TRBJ2-5, reads DSGVTQTPKHLITATGQRVTLRCSPRSGDLSVYWYQQSLDQGLQFLIQYYNGEERAKGNILERFSAQQFPDLHSELNLSSLELGDSALYFCASSVDAGDVETQYFGPGTRLLVL.